This T cell receptor beta chain is from a study of T cell repertoires in cytomegalovirus infection. The CDR3 loop spans 16 amino acids. With 2 bases removed from V and 6 bases from J, the gap between germline ends came to 19 bases. Germline V gives CDR1 MNHEY, CDR2 SVGEGT. Whole-study results and caveats: CMV-specific TCR beta clonotypes restricted by HLA-C dominated the ex vivo response.

TCRdb independently ran MiXCR on the reads; one entry per CDR3 protein. The data show approximately 97,000 distinct CDR3 sequences, with 16% seen just once and around 8.5% held by the top ten. A note on this clonotype: Its antigen is undetermined.

The chain combines TRBV6-2 or TRBV6-3 with TRBJ1-1, with D uncertain. Sequenced: PBMCs. The sequence was collected from a human donor in good health (CMV status not recorded). Some clones in this sample may be carry-over from other donors' samples. The CDR3 loop is CASSYGSGPVRPEAFF. DNA of the CDR3: TGTGCCAGCAGTTACGGATCGGGCCCCGTGCGTCCTGAAGCTTTCTTT.